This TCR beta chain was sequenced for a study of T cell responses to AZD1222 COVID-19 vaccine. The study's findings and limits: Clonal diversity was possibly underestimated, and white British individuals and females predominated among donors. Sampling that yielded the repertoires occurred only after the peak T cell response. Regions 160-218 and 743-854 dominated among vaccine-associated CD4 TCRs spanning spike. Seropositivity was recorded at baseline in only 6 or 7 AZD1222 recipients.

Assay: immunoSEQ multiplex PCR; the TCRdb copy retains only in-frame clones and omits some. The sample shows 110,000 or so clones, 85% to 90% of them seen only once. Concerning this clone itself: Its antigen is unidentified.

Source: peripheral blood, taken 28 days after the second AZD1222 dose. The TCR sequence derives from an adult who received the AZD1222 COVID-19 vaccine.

The CDR3 loop reads CASSMHIGTAEAFF. The CDR3 DNA follows: TGTGCCAGTAGTATGCACATCGGGACGGCTGAAGCTTTCTTT. This chain joins TRBV19 and TRBJ1-1; D perhaps matches TRBD1 (5 bases). Germline CDR1 LNHDA, CDR2 SQIVND (reference sequence). The V and J ends lost 3 bases and 6 bases respectively, with 14 bases between them. This CDR3 is 14 amino acids long.